This T cell receptor (beta chain) is drawn from a study of T-cell memory formation after mild COVID-19. Whole-study results and caveats: SARS-CoV-2 specificity was not confirmed for second-wave clones peaking on day 37. Shrinking CD4+ clones were chiefly CM and EM; CD8+ ones were chiefly EMRA. Clones that contracted from day 15 to 85 were balanced CD4/CD8, while later expanders leaned CD4+. Researchers found some responding clones in pre-infection memory, a sign that cross-reactive memory joined.

This CDR3 is built from 13 residues. CDR1 and CDR2 from the germline V gene are SEHNR and FQNEAQ (reference sequence). V shed 5 bases and J shed 7 bases, with 12 bases lying between them. TCRdb fed the 5' RACE reads into MiXCR, producing one record per CDR3 protein. The sample holds hundreds of thousands of distinct CDR3 sequences, roughly 8.2% seen once. This clonotype appeared a few times. Its antigen remains unknown. The clonotype comes from a man between 18 and 35 years old who had mild COVID-19 (a few samples of this study predate the infection). Cell type and time point are not known. Sequencing input: PBMCs or a T cell subset sorted from them (not recorded which). The rearrangement joins TRBV7-9 to TRBJ1-5; D uncertain. The CDR3 DNA reads as TGTGCCAGCAGCCCCGTCGGGCTGCAGCCCCAGCATTTT. Protein sequence: CASSPVGLQPQHF.